The 4 T cell receptor beta chains below were found in one sample sequenced in a study of T cells in Graves' hyperthyroidism and ophthalmopathy (dated by TCRdb to between 2019 and 2020). Receptors were amplified or captured by multiplex PCR. The data were produced on an Illumina HiSeq 2000. The TCR beta CDR3 regions were amplified from the RNA transcripts. The TCR CDR3 was subjected to a first round of RT-PCR using the HTBI primer set and the Qiagen OneStep RT-PCR kit. The public reads were reanalyzed by TCRdb: fastp trimming at Q25, MiXCR alignment, in-frame beta chains only. Each record represents a unique CDR3 protein, reported with the most common genes and DNA among its rows. The sample data list hundreds of thousands of distinct CDR3 sequences, and 12% to 15% of these were observed just once. The top ten clonotypes cover about a tenth of the sample. The sequenced sample consisted of blood. Receptors were obtained from a woman aged 18-29 years with Graves' hyperthyroidism.

The rearrangement uses TRBV27 and TRBJ2-1, with D unresolved. The last part of the DNA fits TRBJ2-7 better; the J call may be wrong. This CDR3 has 15 amino acids. The germline CDR1 and CDR2 sequences are MNHEY and SMNVEV (reference sequence). The CDR3 DNA follows: TGTGCCAGCAGTTTGTCGGCGAACTCCTACAATGAGCAGTACTTC. Amino acids: CASSLSANSYNEQYF.

In the case of this clonotype: One base away lies a much larger clone, so this may be a sequencing read error. Given the absence of the conserved phenylalanine or tryptophan at the CDR3 end, a read error is likely. This chain uses TRBV2 with TRBJ2-2; D is uncertain. The germline V and J ends were trimmed by 0 bases and 7 bases, with 12 bases remaining between them. The germline V gene has CDR1 SNHLY and CDR2 FYNNEI. This CDR3 contains 15 residues. As DNA, the CDR3 is TGTGCCAGCAGTGAAGCAAGGGTTGCGGTCGGGGAGCTGTTTCTT. It encodes CASSEARVAVGELFL.

This clonotype was recorded many times. The chain employs TRBV6-1 and TRBJ1-5; a weak D match, TRBD1 (6 bases). This CDR3 is built from 14 residues. Germline CDR1 reads MNHNS; CDR2 reads SASEGT. V was trimmed by 6 bases and J by 0 bases, leaving 9 bases between them. CDR3: CASRTGHSNQPQHF. The CDR3 bases are TGTGCCAGCAGGACAGGTCATAGCAATCAGCCCCAGCATTTT.

This clonotype was detected many times. The chain employs TRBV18 and TRBJ1-1; D uncertain. The germline gives CDR1 KGHSH, CDR2 LQKENI. V lost 3 bases, J lost 6 bases, and 14 bases lay in between. CDR3 length equals 14 residues. The CDR3 DNA reads TGTGCCAGCTCACCCGGAACCTCCTCGGCTGAAGCTTTCTTT. Amino acid sequence: CASSPGTSSAEAFF.